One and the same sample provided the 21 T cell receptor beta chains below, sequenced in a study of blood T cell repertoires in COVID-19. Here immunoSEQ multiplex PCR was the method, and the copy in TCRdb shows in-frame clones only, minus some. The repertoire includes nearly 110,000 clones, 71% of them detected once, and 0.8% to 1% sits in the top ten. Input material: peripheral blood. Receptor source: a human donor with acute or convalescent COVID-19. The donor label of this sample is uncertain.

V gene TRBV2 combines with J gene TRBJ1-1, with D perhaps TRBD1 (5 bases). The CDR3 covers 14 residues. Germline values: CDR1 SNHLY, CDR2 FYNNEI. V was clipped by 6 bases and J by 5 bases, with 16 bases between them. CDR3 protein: CASSPGGSRTEAFF. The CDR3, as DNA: TGTGCCAGCAGCCCCGGGGGGTCGAGAACTGAAGCTTTCTTT.

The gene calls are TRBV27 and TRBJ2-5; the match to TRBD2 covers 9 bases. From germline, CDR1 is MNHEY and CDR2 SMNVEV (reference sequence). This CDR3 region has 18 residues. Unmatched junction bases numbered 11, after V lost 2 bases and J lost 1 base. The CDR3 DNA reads TGTGCCAGCAGTTTAGGCCCTCGGGAGCGGGGGGCCCAAGAGACCCAGTACTTC. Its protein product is CASSLGPRERGAQETQYF.

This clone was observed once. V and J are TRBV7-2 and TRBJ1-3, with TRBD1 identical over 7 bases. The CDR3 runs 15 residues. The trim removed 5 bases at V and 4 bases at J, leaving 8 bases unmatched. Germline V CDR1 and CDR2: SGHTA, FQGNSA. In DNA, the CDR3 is TGTGCCAGCAGCGAGAAAGGGGGCTCAGGAAACACCATATATTTT. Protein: CASSEKGGSGNTIYF.

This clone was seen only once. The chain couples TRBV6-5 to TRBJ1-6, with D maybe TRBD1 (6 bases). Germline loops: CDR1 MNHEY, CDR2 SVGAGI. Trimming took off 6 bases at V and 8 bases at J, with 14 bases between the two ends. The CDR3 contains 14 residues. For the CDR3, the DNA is TGTGCCAGCAGCCCCGGGACAATTTATTCACCCCTCCACTTT. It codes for CASSPGTIYSPLHF.

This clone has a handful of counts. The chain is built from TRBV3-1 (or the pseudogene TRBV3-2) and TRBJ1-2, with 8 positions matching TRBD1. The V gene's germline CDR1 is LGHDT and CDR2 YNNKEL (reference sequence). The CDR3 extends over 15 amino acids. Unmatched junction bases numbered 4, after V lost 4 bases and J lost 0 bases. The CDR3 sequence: CASSPRDRTNYGYTF. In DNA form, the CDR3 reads TGTGCCAGCAGCCCCCGGGACAGGACTAACTATGGCTACACCTTC.

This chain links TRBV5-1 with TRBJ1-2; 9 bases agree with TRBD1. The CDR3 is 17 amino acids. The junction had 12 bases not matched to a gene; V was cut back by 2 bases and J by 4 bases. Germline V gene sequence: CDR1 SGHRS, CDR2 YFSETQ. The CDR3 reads CASSLYPGQGDLYGYTF. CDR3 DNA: TGCGCCAGCAGCTTATACCCGGGACAGGGAGACCTCTATGGCTACACCTTC. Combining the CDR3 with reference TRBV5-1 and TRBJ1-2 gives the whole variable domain KAGVTQTPRYLIKTRGQQVTLSCSPISGHRSVSWYQQTPGQGLQFLFEYFSETQRNKGNFPGRFSGRQFSNSRSEMNVSTLELGDSALYLCASSLYPGQGDLYGYTFGSGTRLTVV.

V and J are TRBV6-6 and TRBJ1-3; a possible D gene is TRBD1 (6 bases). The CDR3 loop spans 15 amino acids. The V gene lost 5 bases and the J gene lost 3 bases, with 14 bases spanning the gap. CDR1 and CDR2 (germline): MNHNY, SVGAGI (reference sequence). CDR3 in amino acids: CASSMRQADGNTIYF. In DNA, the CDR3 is TGTGCCAGCAGTATGCGACAGGCTGATGGAAACACCATATATTTT.

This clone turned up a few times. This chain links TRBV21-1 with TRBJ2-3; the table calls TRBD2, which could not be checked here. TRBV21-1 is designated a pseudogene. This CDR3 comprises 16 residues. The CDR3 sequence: CASSTRTGSSTDTQYF. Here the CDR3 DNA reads TGTGCCAGCAGCACCCGGACGGGATCTAGCACAGATACGCAGTATTTT.

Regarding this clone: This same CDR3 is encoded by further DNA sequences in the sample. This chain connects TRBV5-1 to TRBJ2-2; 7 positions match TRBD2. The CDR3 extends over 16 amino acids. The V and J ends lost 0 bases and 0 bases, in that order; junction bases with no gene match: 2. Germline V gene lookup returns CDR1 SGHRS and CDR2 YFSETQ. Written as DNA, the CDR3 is TGCGCCAGCAGCTTGGGACTAGCCACGAACACCGGGGAGCTGTTTTTT. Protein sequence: CASSLGLATNTGELFF.

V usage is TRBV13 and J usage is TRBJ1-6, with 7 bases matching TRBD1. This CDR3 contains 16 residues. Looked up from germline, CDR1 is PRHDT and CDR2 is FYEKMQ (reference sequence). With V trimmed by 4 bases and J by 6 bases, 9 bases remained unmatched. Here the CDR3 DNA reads TGTGCCAGCAGCTCCGCCGACAGGGAGCTTAATTCACCCCTCCACTTT. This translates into CASSSADRELNSPLHF.

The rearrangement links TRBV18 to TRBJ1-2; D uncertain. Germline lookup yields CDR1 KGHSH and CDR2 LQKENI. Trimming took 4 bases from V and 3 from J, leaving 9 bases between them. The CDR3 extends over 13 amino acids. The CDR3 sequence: CASSRGPDYGYTF. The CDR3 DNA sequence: TGTGCCAGCTCACGAGGTCCCGACTATGGCTACACCTTC.

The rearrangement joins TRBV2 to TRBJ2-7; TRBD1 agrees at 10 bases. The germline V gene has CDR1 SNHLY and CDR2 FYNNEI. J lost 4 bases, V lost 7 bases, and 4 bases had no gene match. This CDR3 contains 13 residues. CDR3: CASKTGGPYEQYF. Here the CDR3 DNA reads TGTGCCAGCAAGACAGGGGGCCCGTACGAGCAGTACTTC.

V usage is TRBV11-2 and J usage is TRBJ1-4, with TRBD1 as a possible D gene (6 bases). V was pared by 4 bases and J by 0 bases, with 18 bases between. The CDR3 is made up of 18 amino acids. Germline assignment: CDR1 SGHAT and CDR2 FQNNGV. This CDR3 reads CASSSRGGVAATNEKLFF. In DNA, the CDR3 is TGTGCCAGCAGCTCCCGAGGGGGGGTGGCAGCAACTAATGAAAAACTGTTTTTT.

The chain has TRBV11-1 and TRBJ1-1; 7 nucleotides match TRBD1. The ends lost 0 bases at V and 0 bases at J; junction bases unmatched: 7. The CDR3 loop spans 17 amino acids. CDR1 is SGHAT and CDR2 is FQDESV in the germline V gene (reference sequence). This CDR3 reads CASSLASPGQLNTEAFF. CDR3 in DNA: TGTGCCAGCAGCTTAGCGTCTCCGGGACAGCTGAACACTGAAGCTTTCTTT.

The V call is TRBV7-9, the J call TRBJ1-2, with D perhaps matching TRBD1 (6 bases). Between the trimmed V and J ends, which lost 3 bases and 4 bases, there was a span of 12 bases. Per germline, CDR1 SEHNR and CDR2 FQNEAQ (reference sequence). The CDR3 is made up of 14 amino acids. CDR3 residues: CASSLDGRGYGYTF. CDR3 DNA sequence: TGTGCCAGCAGCTTGGATGGCAGGGGCTATGGCTACACCTTC.

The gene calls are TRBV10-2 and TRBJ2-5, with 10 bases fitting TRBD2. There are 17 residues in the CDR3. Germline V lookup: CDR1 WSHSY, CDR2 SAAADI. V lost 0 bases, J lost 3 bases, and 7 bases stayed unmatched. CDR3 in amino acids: CASSESVIAGGKETQYF. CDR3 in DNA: TGCGCCAGCAGTGAGTCGGTGATAGCGGGGGGCAAAGAGACCCAGTACTTC.

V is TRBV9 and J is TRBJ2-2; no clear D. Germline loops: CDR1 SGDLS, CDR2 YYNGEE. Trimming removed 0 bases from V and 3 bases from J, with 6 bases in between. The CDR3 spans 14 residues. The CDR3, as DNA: TGTGCCAGCAGCGTAGACTACTACACCGGGGAGCTGTTTTTT. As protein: CASSVDYYTGELFF. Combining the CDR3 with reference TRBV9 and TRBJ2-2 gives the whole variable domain DSGVTQTPKHLITATGQRVTLRCSPRSGDLSVYWYQQSLDQGLQFLIQYYNGEERAKGNILERFSAQQFPDLHSELNLSSLELGDSALYFCASSVDYYTGELFFGEGSRLTVL.

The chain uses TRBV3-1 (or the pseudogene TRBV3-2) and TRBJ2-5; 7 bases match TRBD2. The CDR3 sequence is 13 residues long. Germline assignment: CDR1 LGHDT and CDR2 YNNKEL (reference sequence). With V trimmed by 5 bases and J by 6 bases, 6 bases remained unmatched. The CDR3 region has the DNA TGTGCCAGCAGCTTAGCGGGCGGAAAGACCCAGTACTTC. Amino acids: CASSLAGGKTQYF.

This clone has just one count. The CDR3 DNA reads TGTGCCACCAGTGGGGCTCCGGGACAGGGGGCAAGCGGGGAGCTGTTTTTT. It encodes CATSGAPGQGASGELFF. This chain connects TRBV24-1 to TRBJ2-2; 12 bases are a match to TRBD1. J lost 7 bases, V lost 5 bases, and 10 bases had no gene match. The CDR3 is 17 amino acids. The germline V gene has CDR1 KGHDR and CDR2 SFDVKD.

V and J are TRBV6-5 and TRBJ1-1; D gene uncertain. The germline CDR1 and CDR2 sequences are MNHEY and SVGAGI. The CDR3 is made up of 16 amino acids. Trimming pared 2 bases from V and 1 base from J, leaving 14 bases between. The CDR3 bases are TGTGCCAGCAGTTACCTCTCTGCATCCAGGAACACTGAAGCTTTCTTT. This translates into CASSYLSASRNTEAFF.

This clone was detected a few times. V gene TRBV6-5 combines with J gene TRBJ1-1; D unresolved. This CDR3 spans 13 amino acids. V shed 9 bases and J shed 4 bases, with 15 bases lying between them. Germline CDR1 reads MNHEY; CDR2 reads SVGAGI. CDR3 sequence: CASSREGGTEAFF. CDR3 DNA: TGTGCCAGTTCCCGGGAGGGTGGCACTGAAGCTTTCTTT.